This TCR beta chain was retrieved from a study of Graves' ophthalmopathy and Graves' hyperthyroidism. Study-wide results and caveats: Prediction of ophthalmopathy progression reached roughly 70% sensitivity and roughly 72% specificity. Blood shared most expanded thyroid clonotypes above 0.001 frequency.

This CDR3 is 12 amino acids long. V lost 0 bases, J lost 5 bases, and 5 bases lay in between. In germline, CDR1 is MGHDK, CDR2 SYGVNS. Amplification targeted the TCR beta CDR3 regions, with RNA transcripts as the source material. The library came from an HTBI-primed first-round RT-PCR and a second-round multiplex PCR. TCRdb ran MiXCR on the multiplex PCR reads and lists one entry per CDR3 protein. The profile covers 650,000 to 900,000 distinct CDR3 sequences, with roughly 41% appearing a single time and 40% to 45% taken by the ten largest. This clonotype was observed many times. Its cognate antigen is unknown.

Sample: peripheral blood. This sequence joins TRBV25-1 and TRBJ2-7; D gene ambiguous. This clonotype originated in an adult man with Graves' ophthalmopathy. Here the CDR3 reads CASSEYVNEQYF. Here the CDR3 DNA reads TGTGCCAGCAGTGAATATGTCAACGAGCAGTACTTC.